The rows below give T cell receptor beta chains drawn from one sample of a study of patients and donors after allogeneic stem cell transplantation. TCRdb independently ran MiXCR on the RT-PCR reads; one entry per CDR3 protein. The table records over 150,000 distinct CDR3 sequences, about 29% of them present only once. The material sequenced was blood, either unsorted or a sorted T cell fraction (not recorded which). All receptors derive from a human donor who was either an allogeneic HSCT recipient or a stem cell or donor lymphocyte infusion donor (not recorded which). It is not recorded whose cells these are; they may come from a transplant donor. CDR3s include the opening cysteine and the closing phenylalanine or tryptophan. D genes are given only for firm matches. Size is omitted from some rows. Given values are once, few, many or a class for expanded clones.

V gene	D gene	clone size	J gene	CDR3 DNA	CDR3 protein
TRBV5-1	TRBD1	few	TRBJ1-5	TGCGCCAGCAGCTTTACCACAGGGGAGGGTCAGCCCCAGCATTTT	CASSFTTGEGQPQHF
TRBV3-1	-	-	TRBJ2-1	TGTGCCAGCAGCCGGCAGAGGCCGGATGAGCAGTTCTTC	CASSRQRPDEQFF
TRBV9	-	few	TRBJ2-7	TGTGCCAGCAGCCCCAGACAGTTATCAAACGAGCAGTACTTC	CASSPRQLSNEQYF
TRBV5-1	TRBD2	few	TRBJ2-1	TGCGCCAGCAGCCACGGGACTAGCTATGAGCAGTTCTTC	CASSHGTSYEQFF
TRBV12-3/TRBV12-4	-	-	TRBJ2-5	TGTGCCAGCAGTTTAAACAACAGGGGGGGAGAGACCCAGTACTTC	CASSLNNRGGETQYF
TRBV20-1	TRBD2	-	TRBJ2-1	TGCAGTGCACAACAGGATGGCGGGAGCGTCTCCTACAATGAGCAGTTCTTC	CSAQQDGGSVSYNEQFF
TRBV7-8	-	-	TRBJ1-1	TGTGCCAGCAGTAGGGAATGTAACACTGAAGCTTTCTTT	CASSRECNTEAFF
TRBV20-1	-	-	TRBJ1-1	TGCAGTGCTAGAGATAACTCGAAGGAAGCTTTCTTT	CSARDNSKEAFF
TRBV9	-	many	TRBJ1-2	TGTGCCAGCAGCGTAGGTTGGAGGGGACCCAATGGCTACACCTTC	CASSVGWRGPNGYTF
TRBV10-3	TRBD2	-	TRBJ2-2	TGTGCCACGCAATCGACTAGCGGGGCAACCGGGGAGCTGTTTTTT	CATQSTSGATGELFF
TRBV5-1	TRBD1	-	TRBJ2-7	TGCGCCAGCAGCCGGGACAGGGCGGTCGGGCAGTACTTC	CASSRDRAVGQYF
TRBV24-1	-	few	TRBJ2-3	TGTGCCACCAGTGACCCCGGGGGCCCAGATACGCAGTATTTT	CATSDPGGPDTQYF
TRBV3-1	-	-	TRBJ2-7	TGTGCCAGCAGCCCAACCCTCACCCAGTCCTACGAGCAGTACTTC	CASSPTLTQSYEQYF
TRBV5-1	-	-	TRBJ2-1	TGCGCCAGCAGCTTACAGGGCTACTCCTACAATGAGCAGTTCTTC	CASSLQGYSYNEQFF
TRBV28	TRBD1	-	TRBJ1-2	TGTGCCAGCAGTTTATCGGAGAGGGGGCTAAAAGGCTACACCTTC	CASSLSERGLKGYTF
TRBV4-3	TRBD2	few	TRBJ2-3	TGCGCCAGCAGCCAAGGGGACGGGAGGGGTTATACGCAGTATTTT	CASSQGDGRGYTQYF
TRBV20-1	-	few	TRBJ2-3	TGCAGTGCTAGGCAGAGCACAGATACGCAGTATTTT	CSARQSTDTQYF
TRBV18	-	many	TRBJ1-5	TGTGCCAGCTCACCAGACCAGCCCCAGCATTTT	CASSPDQPQHF
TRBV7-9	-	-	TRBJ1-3	TGTGCCAGCAGCTCGTTTACAGCGCTCGGAAACACCATATATTTT	CASSSFTALGNTIYF
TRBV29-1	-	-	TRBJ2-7	TGCAGCGGGCGGGACAGTCTCTACGAGCAGTACTTC	CSGRDSLYEQYF
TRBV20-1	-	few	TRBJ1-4	TGCAGTGCTAAAATCAACTCCGGGAATGAAAAACTGTTTTTT	CSAKINSGNEKLFF
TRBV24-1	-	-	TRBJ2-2	TGTGCCACCAGTGACAACAGGGTCCGTAACGGGGAGCTGTTTTTT	CATSDNRVRNGELFF
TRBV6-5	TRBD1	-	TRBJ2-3	TGTGCCAGCAGTTACTCGACGGGACAGGGTGATACGCAGTATTTT	CASSYSTGQGDTQYF
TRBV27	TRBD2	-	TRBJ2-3	TGTGCCAGCAGTTTAAGTTGGGGGACTAGCGTCGCAGATACGCAGTATTTT	CASSLSWGTSVADTQYF
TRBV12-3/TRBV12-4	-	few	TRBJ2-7	TGTGCCAGCAGTTTAAGCGGGACAGTGTACGAGCAGTACTTC	CASSLSGTVYEQYF
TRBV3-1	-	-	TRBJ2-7	TGTGCCAGCAGCCACAGGGCGAACGAGCAGTACTTC	CASSHRANEQYF
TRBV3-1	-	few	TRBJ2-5	TGTGCCAGCAGCCAAGATAGGGGGAGGACCCAGTACTTC	CASSQDRGRTQYF
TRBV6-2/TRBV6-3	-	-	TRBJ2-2	TGTGCCAGCAGTTACGCCGGGGAGCTGTTTTTT	CASSYAGELFF
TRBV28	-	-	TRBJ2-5	TGTGCCAGCAGTTCCGGGGTTGAGACCCAGTACTTC	CASSSGVETQYF
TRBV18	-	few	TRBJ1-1	TGTGCCAGCTCACCTTCGGAAGTGGGGGTGAACACTGAAGCTTTCTTT	CASSPSEVGVNTEAFF
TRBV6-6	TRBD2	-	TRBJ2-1	TGTGCCAGCAGTTACTCCAGCGGGAGCGAGGTTGAGCAGTTCTTC	CASSYSSGSEVEQFF
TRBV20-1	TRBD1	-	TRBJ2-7	TGCAGTGCTAGAGACCCCTCTTTGACACCCAGGGGGTACGAGCAGTACTTC	CSARDPSLTPRGYEQYF
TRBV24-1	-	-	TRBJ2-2	TGTGCCACCAGTGATTTTAAGTGGCAGGCCGGGGAGCTGTTTTTT	CATSDFKWQAGELFF
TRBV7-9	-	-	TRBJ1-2	TGTGCCAGCAGGCCCACAGGGCCCCGAGGCTACACCTTC	CASRPTGPRGYTF
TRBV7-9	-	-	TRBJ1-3	TGTGCCAGCAGCTTAACCGGGATTAGCGGAAACACCATATATTTT	CASSLTGISGNTIYF
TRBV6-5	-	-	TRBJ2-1	TGTGCCAGCAGTTATGTGAGCTCCTACAATGAGCAGTTCTTC	CASSYVSSYNEQFF
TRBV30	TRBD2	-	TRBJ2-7	TGTGCCTGGGGGACTAGCGCCTACGAGCAGTACTTC	CAWGTSAYEQYF
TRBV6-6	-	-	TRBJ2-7	TGTGCCAGCGCAGGGCTCCACGAGCAGTACTTC	CASAGLHEQYF
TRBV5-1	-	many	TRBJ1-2	TGCGCCAGCAGCTTGGGAGGACAGTGGAACTATGGCTACACCTTC	CASSLGGQWNYGYTF
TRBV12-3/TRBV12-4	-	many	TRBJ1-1	TGTGCCAGCAGCAAATTCAAGAGGGATGAAGCTTTCTTT	CASSKFKRDEAFF
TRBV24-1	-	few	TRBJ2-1	TGTGCCACCAGTGATTTTAGAACAATGGATGAGCAGTTCTTC	CATSDFRTMDEQFF
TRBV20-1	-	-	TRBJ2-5	TGCAGTGCTAGCCTCCCCGGTACGGCCAAAGAGACCCAGTACTTC	CSASLPGTAKETQYF
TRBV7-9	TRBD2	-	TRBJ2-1	TGTGCCAGCAGCCAAAAAGGCGGGAGCTCCTACAATGAGCAGTTCTTC	CASSQKGGSSYNEQFF
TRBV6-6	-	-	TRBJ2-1	TGTGCCAGCACCAGAGGGACCTCCCAAAACAATGAGCAGTTCTTC	CASTRGTSQNNEQFF
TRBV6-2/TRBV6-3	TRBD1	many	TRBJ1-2	TGTGCCAGCTTGGCACCACGACAGGGGAACTATGGCTACACCTTC	CASLAPRQGNYGYTF
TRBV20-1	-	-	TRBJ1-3	TGCAGTGCTAGGGTTCCAGGGGCTGGAAACACCATATATTTT	CSARVPGAGNTIYF
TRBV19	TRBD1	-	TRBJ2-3	TGTGCCAGCGGACAGGGGGTCGGCACAGATACGCAGTATTTT	CASGQGVGTDTQYF
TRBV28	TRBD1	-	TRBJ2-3	TGTGCCAGCGGGACAGGGTCAGATACGCAGTATTTT	CASGTGSDTQYF
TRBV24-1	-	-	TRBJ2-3	TGTGCCACCAGTGATTACAGGGTAGATACGCAGTATTTT	CATSDYRVDTQYF
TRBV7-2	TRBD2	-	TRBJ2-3	TGTGCCAGCAGCTCCGGGACTAGTCCAGATACGCAGTATTTT	CASSSGTSPDTQYF
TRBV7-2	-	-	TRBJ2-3	TGTGCCAGCAGCTCTAGACCCTCCTTTCGGGCCGAGGCGGATACGCAGTATTTT	CASSSRPSFRAEADTQYF
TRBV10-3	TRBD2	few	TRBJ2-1	TGTGCCATCAGCGTCGGGAGGCCCGGGAGCTCCTACAATGAGCAGTTCTTC	CAISVGRPGSSYNEQFF
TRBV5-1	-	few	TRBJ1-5	TGCGCCAGCAGCTTGGGGGATCGGAATCAGCCCCAGCATTTT	CASSLGDRNQPQHF